These T cell receptor beta chains were read from a single sample in a study of graft-versus-host responses after intestinal transplantation. Using immunoSEQ multiplex PCR, the repertoire was profiled, and TCRdb retains in-frame clones only, with some absent. Of more than 75,000 clones in the sample, approximately 89% were seen once. Their cognate antigens are unknown. The sequences come from unstimulated CD4+ T cells sorted from spleen or lymph node cells, collected before transplant. These receptors were collected from a human donor who was the organ donor for an intestinal transplant. CDR3s include the opening cysteine and the closing phenylalanine or tryptophan. A D gene is named only where the DNA matches it firmly. Size tells how often a clone was seen (once, few, many) or the class of an expanded clone, and some rows leave it out.

V	size	D	J	CDR3	DNA
TRBV7-9	.	.	TRBJ2-7	CASSLAGGYEQYF	TGTGCCAGCAGCTTAGCCGGCGGCTACGAGCAGTACTTC
TRBV5-4	once	TRBD2	TRBJ2-1	CASSLATKPGLSNEQFF	TGTGCCAGCAGCTTGGCAACAAAACCGGGACTATCAAATGAGCAGTTCTTC
TRBV11-3	.	TRBD2	TRBJ2-1	CASSLTAGAAGAYNEQFF	TGTGCCAGCAGCCTCACCGCGGGTGCAGCGGGGGCTTACAATGAGCAGTTCTTC
TRBV6-5	.	TRBD1	TRBJ1-5	CASTSGQGGQPQHF	TGTGCCAGCACCTCCGGACAGGGTGGGCAGCCCCAGCATTTT
TRBV6-1	.	TRBD1	TRBJ1-4	CASSGGQGRREKLFF	TGTGCCAGCAGTGGAGGACAGGGGAGAAGGGAAAAACTGTTTTTT
TRBV11-2	once	TRBD2	TRBJ2-7	CASRLTSGGTYEQYF	TGTGCCAGCAGACTAACTAGCGGCGGAACCTACGAGCAGTACTTC
TRBV6-5	.	TRBD1	TRBJ2-7	CASSYDGTGVYEQYF	TGTGCCAGCAGTTACGACGGGACAGGGGTCTACGAGCAGTACTTC
TRBV14	.	.	TRBJ1-3	CASSQDPAGNTIYF	TGTGCCAGCAGCCAAGATCCCGCTGGAAACACCATATATTTT
TRBV5-1	.	TRBD2	TRBJ2-3	CASSLWSSGSLGDTQYF	TGCGCCAGCAGCTTGTGGTCTAGCGGGAGTTTAGGTGATACGCAGTATTTT
TRBV19	.	.	TRBJ1-5	CASRQVNSNQPQHF	TGTGCCAGCCGACAGGTCAATAGCAATCAGCCCCAGCATTTT
TRBV27	.	TRBD2	TRBJ2-7	CASSSKTSGGGYEQYF	TGTGCCAGCAGTTCAAAAACTAGCGGGGGGGGTTACGAGCAGTACTTC
TRBV19	.	.	TRBJ2-7	CASSTLGYRGGYEQYF	TGTGCCAGTAGTACTCTAGGCTACAGGGGGGGCTACGAGCAGTACTTC
TRBV5-1	.	.	TRBJ1-5	CASSLEGASNQPQHF	TGCGCCAGCAGCTTGGAAGGGGCGAGCAATCAGCCCCAGCATTTT
TRBV7-8	once	.	TRBJ2-1	CASSRLTSSYNEQFF	TGTGCCAGCAGCCGACTAACTAGCTCCTACAATGAGCAGTTCTTC
TRBV6-6	.	TRBD2	TRBJ2-7	CASTTGGRSYEQYF	TGTGCCAGCACCACGGGGGGGAGAAGCTACGAGCAGTACTTC
TRBV6-5	.	TRBD2	TRBJ2-7	CASSYSAAGTSYEQYF	TGTGCCAGCAGTTACTCAGCAGCGGGGACCTCCTACGAGCAGTACTTC
TRBV13	.	TRBD2	TRBJ2-7	CASSSLLAGYEQYF	TGTGCCAGCAGCTCGCTTTTAGCGGGCTACGAGCAGTACTTC
TRBV5-8	.	.	TRBJ2-5	CASSLTGLGRIGETQYF	TGTGCCAGCAGCTTGACTGGACTCGGTCGGATCGGTGAGACCCAGTACTTC
TRBV29-1	once	.	TRBJ2-7	CSVASSYEQYF	TGCAGCGTTGCCAGCTCCTACGAGCAGTACTTC
TRBV7-9	.	TRBD1	TRBJ1-2	CASSLGQGVYGYTF	TGTGCCAGCAGCTTAGGACAGGGGGTATATGGCTACACCTTC
TRBV7-3	.	TRBD1	TRBJ2-1	CASSLTPGQGYNEQFF	TGTGCCAGCAGCTTAACCCCGGGACAGGGCTACAATGAGCAGTTCTTC
TRBV10-3	.	TRBD2	TRBJ2-7	CAISDYGGGALEQYF	TGTGCCATCAGTGATTACGGCGGGGGGGCCCTCGAGCAGTACTTC
TRBV7-9	.	TRBD1	TRBJ2-3	CASSLGTGTDTQYF	TGTGCCAGCAGCCTCGGGACAGGCACAGATACGCAGTATTTT
TRBV6-1	.	.	TRBJ2-7	CASSDLYRQGRDEQYF	TGTGCCAGCAGTGATTTGTATAGACAGGGGAGGGACGAGCAGTACTTC
TRBV7-9	.	TRBD2	TRBJ2-1	CASSGPQRGGYNEQFF	TGTGCCAGCAGCGGCCCACAGCGGGGGGGCTACAATGAGCAGTTCTTC
TRBV5-4	.	TRBD2	TRBJ2-7	CASSDGTSGSYEQYF	TGTGCCAGCAGCGACGGGACTAGCGGGAGTTACGAGCAGTACTTC
TRBV7-8	.	TRBD1	TRBJ1-1	CASSPYRDSEAFF	TGTGCCAGCAGCCCCTACCGGGACAGTGAAGCTTTCTTT
TRBV2	.	.	TRBJ2-1	CASLLYNEQFF	TGTGCCAGCCTACTATACAATGAGCAGTTCTTC
TRBV9	.	TRBD1	TRBJ1-3	CASSVAPGQGRNTIYF	TGTGCCAGCAGCGTAGCTCCCGGACAGGGACGAAACACCATATATTTT
TRBV10-1	.	.	TRBJ2-7	CATNYEQYF	TGCGCCACCAACTACGAGCAGTACTTC
TRBV11-3	.	.	TRBJ1-1	CASSWRNPLGDKAFF	TGTGCCAGCAGCTGGAGAAACCCACTAGGAGACAAAGCTTTCTTT
TRBV11-2	.	.	TRBJ1-1	CASSFSFFGTEAFF	TGTGCCAGCAGCTTTAGCTTCTTTGGGACTGAAGCTTTCTTT
TRBV7-9	.	TRBD1	TRBJ1-5	CASSLGTGNNQPQHF	TGTGCCAGCAGCTTGGGGACAGGGAACAATCAGCCCCAGCATTTT
TRBV15	once	TRBD1	TRBJ2-7	CATSRGTGGSYEQYF	TGTGCCACCAGCAGAGGAACAGGGGGCTCCTACGAGCAGTACTTC
TRBV19	.	.	TRBJ2-5	CASSIQAQETQYF	TGTGCCAGTAGTATCCAGGCTCAAGAGACCCAGTACTTC
TRBV27	.	TRBD1	TRBJ1-2	CASSLTTGQGAGFGYTF	TGTGCCAGCAGCCTTACAACGGGACAGGGGGCGGGATTCGGCTACACCTTC
TRBV5-1	.	.	TRBJ2-3	CASSLGRGGTDTQYF	TGCGCCAGCAGCTTGGGGCGGGGAGGCACAGATACGCAGTATTTT
TRBV28	.	TRBD1	TRBJ1-2	CASRVDRVYGYTF	TGTGCCAGCAGGGTGGACAGGGTGTATGGCTACACCTTC
TRBV5-1	once	TRBD1	TRBJ2-1	CASSSGTGQTEQFF	TGCGCCAGCAGCTCCGGGACAGGTCAGACTGAGCAGTTCTTC
TRBV5-8	.	.	TRBJ1-3	CASSLRFSDSGNTIYF	TGTGCCAGCAGCTTGCGGTTTTCCGACTCTGGAAACACCATATATTTT
TRBV6-5	.	.	TRBJ2-7	CASSYDIPPRGNEQYF	TGTGCCAGCAGTTACGACATCCCGCCACGGGGTAACGAGCAGTACTTC
TRBV30	.	TRBD1	TRBJ1-5	CAWSGTGNQPQHF	TGTGCCTGGAGTGGGACAGGGAATCAGCCCCAGCATTTT
TRBV19	.	.	TRBJ2-1	CASSIGGNSYNEQFF	TGTGCCAGTAGTATAGGCGGGAACTCCTACAATGAGCAGTTCTTC
TRBV14	.	.	TRBJ1-5	CASSQAGAPQPQHF	TGTGCCAGCAGCCAAGCTGGGGCTCCCCAGCCCCAGCATTTT
TRBV9	.	.	TRBJ2-3	CASNRDFYTDTQYF	TGTGCCAGCAATCGAGACTTTTACACAGATACGCAGTATTTT
TRBV2	few	TRBD2	TRBJ2-1	CASRRREGPYNEQFF	TGTGCCAGCAGGCGACGGGAGGGCCCCTACAATGAGCAGTTCTTC
TRBV28	.	TRBD1	TRBJ2-7	CASSPSPGTGLGQGYEQYF	TGTGCCAGCAGTCCATCGCCAGGGACAGGTTTGGGGCAGGGCTACGAGCAGTACTTC
TRBV11-2	.	.	TRBJ1-1	CASSYGAGAGNTEAFF	TGTGCCAGCAGCTATGGGGCCGGAGCAGGGAACACTGAAGCTTTCTTT
TRBV7-3	.	.	TRBJ2-1	CASSSGTYNEQFF	TGTGCCAGCAGCTCCGGGACTTACAATGAGCAGTTCTTC
TRBV2	once	TRBD1	TRBJ2-5	CASTARTGPETQYF	TGTGCCAGCACCGCGCGGACAGGGCCCGAGACCCAGTACTTC
TRBV30	.	TRBD1	TRBJ2-7	CAWNRQGLYEQYF	TGTGCCTGGAACAGACAGGGGCTCTACGAGCAGTACTTC